This TCR beta chain was recorded in a study of quantifying T cell responses using KT2 cells. Whole-study context: RNA was reverse transcribed with TCR alpha and beta constant-region primers.

This clonotype showed up just once. The cDNA 3' end received a ligated oligonucleotide with a UMI. An equimolar mix of RC1.1 and RC1.2 primed the beta chain across TRBC1 and TRBC2. MiXCR, run by TCRdb on the UMI-ligation and nested PCR reads, gives a single entry per CDR3 protein. The sample lists some 41,000 distinct CDR3 sequences; more than 15% were seen once. The CDR3 length is 16 residues. V was pared by 4 bases and J by 0 bases, with 15 bases between. Germline V gives CDR1 SGHRS, CDR2 YFSETQ. The sample is PBMC spiked with counted cells of clone KT2. The sequencing input was PBMCs spiked with cells of the T cell clone KT2. The chain couples TRBV5-1 to TRBJ2-3; D gene unclear. This receptor was obtained from a human donor. CDR3 coding DNA: TGCGCCAGCAGCCTAGGCTACAGCTCTAGCACAGATACGCAGTATTTT. Translating it yields CASSLGYSSSTDTQYF.